The 16 T cell receptor beta chains presented below share a single source sample, sequenced in a study of cytomegalovirus exposure and HLA in healthy donors. Primers for the PCR totalled 60 Vbeta and 13 Jbeta. TCRdb's table, derived via immunoSEQ multiplex PCR, lists solely in-frame clones and lacks some. The sample includes 140,000 or so clones, roughly four fifths of them seen just once. The sequenced sample was PBMCs. The receptors here all came from a male donor in good health and CMV-seronegative.

The J gene is TRBJ2-4, the V gene TRBV7-9; unclear D gene. Germline V CDR1 and CDR2: SEHNR, FQNEAQ (reference sequence). The V gene lost 5 bases and the J gene lost 1 base, with 6 bases spanning the gap. The CDR3 contains 13 residues. This chain's CDR3 is CASSREAKNIQYF. Written as DNA, the CDR3 is TGTGCCAGCAGCCGCGAGGCCAAAAACATTCAGTACTTC.

This clone was seen just once. V usage is TRBV7-9 and J usage is TRBJ1-1; 7 bases agree with TRBD1. CDR1 SEHNR and CDR2 FQNEAQ come from the germline V gene (reference sequence). V shed 5 bases, J shed 0 bases, and the junction held 18 bases outside the gene matches. The CDR3 runs to 19 residues. This chain's CDR3 is CASSPHPGQLSKLNTEAFF. The CDR3 bases are TGTGCCAGCAGCCCCCACCCGGGACAGTTAAGCAAACTGAACACTGAAGCTTTCTTT.

This clone was detected only a few times. This chain uses TRBV7-2 with TRBJ2-1; D possibly corresponds to TRBD2 (5 bases). Germline values: CDR1 SGHTA, CDR2 FQGNSA. The CDR3 runs to 15 residues. V lost 5 bases and J lost 14, with 25 bases in between. CDR3 DNA: TGTGCCAGCAGCCAGCCCGGCGGGTGGGATCGGAGAGAGTTCTTC. Residues: CASSQPGGWDRREFF.

The V call is TRBV19, the J call TRBJ1-1; 7 bases agree with TRBD1. The CDR3 spans 14 residues. Trimming removed 1 base from V and 5 bases from J; junction bases left unmatched: 4. Germline V gives CDR1 LNHDA, CDR2 SQIVND (reference sequence). Here the CDR3 reads CASSIVHRGTEAFF. The CDR3 bases are TGTGCCAGTAGTATAGTACACAGGGGAACTGAAGCTTTCTTT.

This chain connects TRBV18 to TRBJ1-1, with 8 bases matching TRBD1. The germline gives CDR1 KGHSH, CDR2 LQKENI. Trimming cost V 3 bases and J 1 base; bases outside gene matches: 4. This CDR3 comprises 15 residues. CDR3 sequence reads: CASSPGTGTNTEAFF. CDR3 DNA sequence: TGTGCCAGCTCACCGGGGACAGGAACGAACACTGAAGCTTTCTTT.

The rearrangement links TRBV7-9 to TRBJ2-5; TRBD1 matches 7 bases. TRBJ2-7 explains the end of the DNA better; the J call may be wrong. The CDR3 runs to 14 residues. Germline loops: CDR1 SEHNR, CDR2 FQNEAQ (reference sequence). CDR3: CASSSGQAPNEQYF. Here the CDR3 DNA reads TGTGCCAGCAGCTCAGGACAGGCCCCGAACGAGCAGTACTTC.

CDR3 protein: CASSEAAGGSEAFF. In nucleotides, the CDR3 is TGTGCCAGCAGTGAAGCTGCGGGGGGCAGTGAAGCTTTCTTT. The chain employs TRBV6-1 and TRBJ1-1; D may be TRBD1 (6 bases). This CDR3 comprises 14 residues. Germline V gene lookup returns CDR1 MNHNS and CDR2 SASEGT. V shed 0 bases and J shed 7 bases, with 12 bases lying between them.

The chain carries TRBV6-5 and TRBJ2-5; D is uncertain. The CDR3 sequence is 14 residues long. V was shortened by 6 bases and J by 2 bases, with 13 bases between the two germline ends. Germline V gene sequence: CDR1 MNHEY, CDR2 SVGAGI. CDR3 sequence: CASSLDRGQETQYF. Written as DNA, the CDR3 is TGTGCCAGCAGCCTTGACCGAGGACAAGAGACCCAGTACTTC.

V is TRBV7-6 and J is TRBJ1-1; TRBD1 aligns across 9 bases. CDR1 and CDR2 from the germline V gene are SGHVS and FNYEAQ. The CDR3 runs to 14 residues. J lost 2 bases, V lost 6 bases, and 4 bases had no gene match. The CDR3 bases are TGTGCCAGCAGTTTGGGACAGGGCAACACTGAAGCTTTCTTT. It codes for CASSLGQGNTEAFF.

This chain joins TRBV2 and TRBJ2-7, with 11 bases lining up with TRBD2. CDR3 length: 14 amino acids. Germline trimming cut 6 bases from V and 3 bases from J; bases unmatched to any gene: 4. Per the germline V gene, CDR1 is SNHLY and CDR2 is FYNNEI. The CDR3 nucleotides are TGTGCCAGCAGAAGACTAGCGGGGAACTACGAGCAGTACTTC. Translated, it gives CASRRLAGNYEQYF. Based on the CDR3 plus reference TRBV2 and TRBJ2-7, the full variable domain is EPEVTQTPSHQVTQMGQEVILRCVPISNHLYFYWYRQILGQKVEFLVSFYNNEISEKSEIFDDQFSVERPDGSNFTLKIRSTKLEDSAMYFCASRRLAGNYEQYFGPGTRLTVT.

V and J are TRBV6-5 and TRBJ1-4, with a weak D call TRBD1 (5 bases). The CDR3 totals 14 residues. Per the germline V gene, CDR1 is MNHEY and CDR2 is SVGAGI. Trimming took 7 bases from V and 4 from J, leaving 13 bases between them. Here the CDR3 reads CASKLGAYNEKLFF. The CDR3 bases are TGTGCCAGCAAGTTAGGGGCCTATAATGAAAAACTGTTTTTT.

The rearrangement uses TRBV6-5 and TRBJ2-3; 13 bases line up with TRBD2. CDR1 is MNHEY and CDR2 is SVGAGI in the germline V gene. The CDR3 is 15 amino acids. V dropped 5 bases and J dropped 4; count of bases not matched to a gene: 3. CDR3 in amino acids: CASSLLAGGPDTQYF. CDR3 coding DNA: TGTGCCAGCAGTCTACTAGCGGGGGGGCCAGATACGCAGTATTTT.

The V and J genes are TRBV7-9 and TRBJ2-1; 8 bases are shared with TRBD2. This CDR3 has 16 residues. Germline trimming cut 2 bases from V and 8 bases from J; bases unmatched to any gene: 11. Germline CDR1 is SEHNR and CDR2 is FQNEAQ (reference sequence). The CDR3 DNA reads TGTGCCAGCAGCTTACCTCTCCGGACTAGCTGGGATGAGCAGTTCTTC. This codes for CASSLPLRTSWDEQFF.

The rearrangement joins TRBV7-8 to TRBJ2-1; the D gene is possibly TRBD2 (5 bases). The CDR3 is 11 amino acids. Deletions cut 8 bases from V and 10 bases from J, with 12 bases between. Germline CDR1 reads SGHVS; CDR2 reads FQNEAQ. CDR3 sequence reads: CASGLLPEQFF. CDR3 nucleotides: TGTGCCAGCGGACTCCTTCCAGAGCAGTTCTTC.

This chain links TRBV7-9 with TRBJ1-4, with 9 bases fitting TRBD1. CDR1 and CDR2 from the germline V gene are SEHNR and FQNEAQ (reference sequence). The length of the CDR3 is 14 residues. V lost 7 bases and J lost 8; bases outside the gene matches: 8. CDR3 DNA: TGTGCCAGCACGGACAGGGGCCAGGTGGAAAAACTGTTTTTT. Its translation: CASTDRGQVEKLFF.

The chain links TRBV27 to TRBJ2-7, with D maybe TRBD2 (5 bases). Trimming removed 7 bases from V and 2 bases from J, with 18 bases in between. CDR1 is MNHEY, CDR2 SMNVEV, per germline (reference sequence). CDR3 size: 15 residues. As DNA, the CDR3 is TGTGCCAGCACTTTCGCGGGTAGGGAAACCTACGAGCAGTACTTC. Translation gives CASTFAGRETYEQYF.